Below are 6 T cell receptor beta chains sequenced from a single sample in a study of blood T cells in healthy people across ages. Through a sample-barcoded 5' primer and a J-beta primer mix, a second PCR was run for roughly 7 to 11 cycles. TCRdb re-called the 5' RACE reads through MiXCR, storing one row per CDR3 protein. The sample carries 1.8 million or so distinct CDR3 sequences, 30% to 40% recorded once. Material for sequencing was blood. Source of these receptors: a human donor in good health.

The rearrangement uses TRBV7-2 and TRBJ2-1, with 15 bases identical to TRBD2. The CDR3 covers 18 residues. The ends lost 4 bases at V and 8 bases at J; junction bases unmatched: 12. Germline V gene data show CDR1 as SGHTA and CDR2 as FQGNSA. As DNA, the CDR3 is TGTGCCAGCAGCTCCCGGCCGGGACTAGCGGGGGGCAGGGATGAGCAGTTCTTC. Translating it yields CASSSRPGLAGGRDEQFF.

The chain uses TRBV2 and TRBJ1-5; 9 bases align to TRBD1. With V trimmed by 4 bases and J by 6 bases, 4 bases remained unmatched. Germline CDR1 SNHLY, CDR2 FYNNEI. The CDR3 contains 14 residues. Written as DNA, the CDR3 is TGTGCCAGCAGTGCCACAGGGGGCACTCAGCCCCAGCATTTT. It encodes CASSATGGTQPQHF.

The CDR3 DNA sequence: TGCAGCGTGGTTCCGACAGGGAGAGGAACTGAAGCTTTCTTT. Its translation: CSVVPTGRGTEAFF. The V gene is TRBV29-1, the J gene TRBJ1-1, with TRBD1 matching 7 bases. Losses at the gene ends were 6 bases for V and 5 bases for J; bases not matched to a gene: 12. In germline, CDR1 is SQVTM, CDR2 ANQGSEA. The CDR3 consists of 14 residues.

This clonotype occurred once. The gene calls are TRBV20-1 and TRBJ1-1; the D gene is possibly TRBD1 (5 bases). This CDR3 is 13 amino acids long. V was pared by 0 bases and J by 5 bases, with 10 bases between. The germline V gene has CDR1 DFQATT and CDR2 SNEGSKA (reference sequence). CDR3 sequence: CSAREGGRTEAFF. The CDR3 bases are TGCAGTGCTAGAGAGGGGGGTAGGACTGAAGCTTTCTTT.

The chain links TRBV6-6 to TRBJ1-5, with TRBD1 as a possible D gene (5 bases). V shed 0 bases and J shed 3 bases, with 15 bases lying between them. This CDR3 has 17 amino acids. CDR1 MNHNY and CDR2 SVGAGI come from the germline V gene (reference sequence). This chain's CDR3 is CASSYSMGQASNQPQHF. For the CDR3, the DNA is TGTGCCAGCAGTTACTCGATGGGGCAGGCCTCCAATCAGCCCCAGCATTTT.

The chain uses TRBV12-3 or TRBV12-4 and TRBJ1-5; D perhaps matches TRBD1 (5 bases). CDR3 length: 14 residues. V lost 6 bases and J 4 bases, leaving 13 bases between the germline ends. CDR3 bases: TGTGCCAGCAGGTCCGGGACCTATAATCAGCCCCAGCATTTT. Its translation: CASRSGTYNQPQHF.